These 14 T cell receptor beta chains were sequenced from one sample in a study of blood T cell repertoires in COVID-19. The repertoire was sequenced with immunoSEQ multiplex PCR; TCRdb's copy has only in-frame clones and lacks some. The data hold about 380,000 clones, with more than 65% observed a single time. Material for sequencing was peripheral blood. Source of these receptors: a human donor with acute or convalescent COVID-19. The donor label of this sample is uncertain.

The CDR3 reads CAWRGGRMNTEAFF. The CDR3 DNA sequence: TGTGCCTGGAGGGGGGGACGAATGAACACTGAAGCTTTCTTT. This sequence joins TRBV30 and TRBJ1-1; possibly TRBD1 for D (5 bases). This CDR3 has 14 amino acids. Trimming shortened V by 3 bases and J by 0 bases, and 11 bases separated the two germline ends. Germline-derived CDR1 and CDR2 are GTSNPN and SVGIG (reference sequence).

The chain is built from TRBV2 and TRBJ2-3, with a possible D match to TRBD2 (6 bases). Trimming cost V 8 bases and J 2 bases, with 17 bases left between them. This CDR3 is built from 15 residues. Germline V gives CDR1 SNHLY, CDR2 FYNNEI. CDR3 amino acids: CASGLELAFTDTQYF. The CDR3 DNA reads TGTGCCAGCGGTTTAGAGCTAGCGTTCACAGATACGCAGTATTTT.

J is TRBJ1-3 and V is TRBV18; TRBD1 might be the D (6 bases). Germline CDR1 reads KGHSH; CDR2 reads LQKENI. Trimming cost V 6 bases and J 0 bases, with 15 bases left between them. The CDR3 totals 16 residues. Here the CDR3 DNA reads TGTGCCAGCTCCGACCGGACAGCACCCTCTGGAAACACCATATATTTT. It is translated as CASSDRTAPSGNTIYF.

The chain is built from TRBV9 and TRBJ2-4; D gene unclear. Per germline, CDR1 SGDLS and CDR2 YYNGEE. Trimming shortened V by 0 bases and J by 5 bases, and 6 bases separated the two germline ends. CDR3 length: 13 residues. CDR3 DNA sequence: TGTGCCAGCAGCGTAGCTGGAGAAAACATTCAGTACTTC. Encoded protein: CASSVAGENIQYF.

About this clone itself: Other nucleotide sequences in the sample specify the same CDR3. The chain combines TRBV3-1 (or the pseudogene TRBV3-2) with TRBJ1-2; 9 bases are shared with TRBD1. CDR1 is LGHDT, CDR2 YNNKEL, per germline (reference sequence). J was trimmed by 2 bases and V by 2 bases; bases with no gene match: 3. CDR3 length: 15 amino acids. CDR3 residues: CASSQPGQGNYGYTF. In DNA, the CDR3 is TGTGCCAGCAGCCAACCTGGACAGGGGAACTATGGCTACACCTTC.

The chain combines TRBV9 with TRBJ1-2; 9 nucleotides match TRBD1. V lost 4 bases, J lost 4 bases, and 8 bases stayed unmatched. CDR3 length: 15 amino acids. Germline-derived CDR1 and CDR2 are SGDLS and YYNGEE. The CDR3 nucleotides are TGTGCCAGCAGCCTCCGGACAGGGGATTCCTATGGCTACACCTTC. Protein product: CASSLRTGDSYGYTF.

This chain uses TRBV29-1 with TRBJ1-5; the match to TRBD1 covers 9 bases. This CDR3 has 13 amino acids. Germline assignment: CDR1 SQVTM and CDR2 ANQGSEA. V trimming: 6 bases; J trimming: 6 bases; junction bases outside the gene matches: 6. The CDR3, as DNA: TGCAGCGTGGCGACAGGGGGTAGTCAGCCCCAGCATTTT. Translated, it gives CSVATGGSQPQHF.

The V gene is TRBV9, the J gene TRBJ2-2; D gene uncertain. CDR1 is SGDLS, CDR2 YYNGEE, per germline. CDR3 length: 13 residues. V gave up 0 bases and J gave up 4 bases, with 4 bases separating them. For the CDR3, the DNA is TGTGCCAGCAGCGTAGTCGGCACCGGGGAGCTGTTTTTT. This codes for CASSVVGTGELFF.

This clone was recorded a few times. The chain has TRBV19 and TRBJ1-2, with 9 bases aligning to TRBD1. CDR1 LNHDA and CDR2 SQIVND come from the germline V gene (reference sequence). After removal of 4 bases from V and 2 bases from J, the junction contained 5 bases not matched to a gene. CDR3 length: 15 amino acids. In DNA form, the CDR3 reads TGTGCCAGTAGTAGGGGGGACAGGGCCAACTATGGCTACACCTTC. Translating it yields CASSRGDRANYGYTF.

The V and J genes are TRBV5-4 and TRBJ2-2, with 9 bases fitting TRBD2. The CDR3 totals 13 residues. Per germline, CDR1 SGHNT and CDR2 YYREEE (reference sequence). Trimming cost V 7 bases and J 7 bases; bases outside gene matches: 5. CDR3 sequence reads: CASQRGVNGELFF. CDR3 nucleotide sequence: TGTGCCAGCCAGCGGGGGGTAAACGGGGAGCTGTTTTTT.

The V and J genes are TRBV30 and TRBJ1-1; unclear D gene. Germline V CDR1 and CDR2: GTSNPN, SVGIG (reference sequence). V was shortened by 0 bases and J by 11 bases, with 13 bases between the two germline ends. This CDR3 contains 12 residues. CDR3 region: CAWSVSGFGAFF. DNA for the CDR3: TGTGCCTGGAGTGTATCGGGGTTTGGGGCTTTCTTT.

The rearrangement links TRBV30 to TRBJ1-5; 8 nucleotides align to TRBD1. CDR1 GTSNPN and CDR2 SVGIG come from the germline V gene (reference sequence). V lost 2 bases, J lost 7 bases, and 7 bases stayed unmatched. CDR3 length: 14 residues. CDR3 sequence: CAWSLTGARQPQHF. DNA of the CDR3: TGTGCCTGGAGTTTGACAGGGGCTCGGCAGCCCCAGCATTTT.

The chain has TRBV29-1 and TRBJ1-1, with a tentative D call TRBD1 (6 bases). Trimming stripped 0 bases from V and 0 bases from J, with 11 bases between. The germline V gene has CDR1 SQVTM and CDR2 ANQGSEA. The CDR3 is made up of 15 amino acids. CDR3 sequence: CSVEDTTGLNTEAFF. The CDR3 DNA sequence: TGCAGCGTTGAAGATACGACAGGACTGAACACTGAAGCTTTCTTT.

This clone was observed a few times. V and J are TRBV18 and TRBJ2-2, with a possible D match to TRBD2 (5 bases). V lost 7 bases to trimming and J lost 4 bases, with 16 bases between them. The CDR3 is made up of 15 amino acids. Germline CDR1 is KGHSH and CDR2 is LQKENI. The CDR3 nucleotides are TGTGCCAGCTTTAGACTACCCGACCGCACCGGGGAGCTGTTTTTT. Residues: CASFRLPDRTGELFF.